This T cell receptor beta chain was sequenced in a study of immune reconstitution after stem cell transplant in scleroderma. TCRdb re-called the RT-PCR reads through MiXCR, storing one row per CDR3 protein. The profile shows about 5,600 distinct CDR3 sequences, 6.5% to 10% of them singletons. The germline gives CDR1 SGHRS, CDR2 YFSETQ. The V end was cut by 2 bases, the J end by 2 bases, with 14 bases between. The CDR3 has 16 amino acids. This chain connects TRBV5-1 to TRBJ2-1, with D unresolved. Sampling was performed before or after autologous hematopoietic stem cell transplantation (not recorded which). The clonotype comes from a male donor with systemic sclerosis. The CDR3 region is CASSLEGSTPYNEQFF. The CDR3, as DNA: TGCGCCAGCAGCTTAGAAGGTAGTACCCCCTACAATGAGCAGTTCTTC.